A selection of T cell receptor beta chains follows, all from one sample in a study of Ad26.COV2.S vaccination and SARS-CoV-2 variants. Clones were sequenced by immunoSEQ multiplex PCR, and TCRdb holds only the in-frame ones, with some missing. This table holds just over 350,000 clones, approximately 90% found once. The sample consisted of peripheral blood, taken after recovery from COVID-19. All receptors derive from a human donor who had recovered from COVID-19. CDR3s include the opening cysteine and the closing phenylalanine or tryptophan. D genes are given only for firm matches. Clone size, where shown, is once, few, many, or a class for clones that have expanded.

cdr3_length | j_call | clone_size | v_call | d_call | cdr3_nt | cdr3_aa
19 | TRBJ2-7 | . | TRBV11-2 | TRBD1 | TGTGCCAGCAGCACCCTCGGGCAGGGGGCCTTGTCGAGCTCCTACGAGCAGTACTTC | CASSTLGQGALSSSYEQYF
15 | TRBJ2-1 | once | TRBV27 | . | TGTGCCAGCAGTCCCGACAGGAGCTCCTACAATGAGCAGTTCTTC | CASSPDRSSYNEQFF
15 | TRBJ1-3 | . | TRBV3-1/TRBV3-2 | TRBD1 | TGTGCCAGCAGCCAAGGGACAGGGGGTGGAAACACCATATATTTT | CASSQGTGGGNTIYF
11 | TRBJ1-1 | . | TRBV5-6 | . | TGTGCCAGCAGCCTCGAGGGTATAGCTTTCTTT | CASSLEGIAFF
14 | TRBJ1-5 | few | TRBV10-1 | . | TGCGCCAGCAGTGCCTGGGGGGGGGCTCAGCCCCAGCATTTT | CASSAWGGAQPQHF
13 | TRBJ2-5 | . | TRBV18 | . | TGTGCCAGCTCACCCACAGGTCAAGAGACCCAGTACTTC | CASSPTGQETQYF
16 | TRBJ1-6 | . | TRBV7-6 | . | TGTGCCAGCAGCAGGATCCAGGGAGTCACTAATTCACCCCTCCACTTT | CASSRIQGVTNSPLHF
14 | TRBJ2-1 | . | TRBV20-1 | TRBD2 | TGCAGTGCTAGTAGCGGGAGCTCCTACAATGAGCAGTTCTTC | CSASSGSSYNEQFF
14 | TRBJ2-7 | . | TRBV5-1 | . | TGCGCCAGCAGCGTATGGACCGAGGGCTACGAGCAGTACTTC | CASSVWTEGYEQYF
14 | TRBJ1-6 | . | TRBV2 | . | TGTGCCAGCAGTGAAGGCAGCCCTAATTCACCCCTCCACTTT | CASSEGSPNSPLHF
13 | TRBJ2-7 | once | TRBV7-3 | . | TGTGCCAGCAGCAAAGAGGTGGCCTACGAGCAGTACTTC | CASSKEVAYEQYF
15 | TRBJ1-2 | . | TRBV19 | . | TGTGCCAGTAGTAAGGCAGTTGATCTGTATAGTGGCTACACCTTC | CASSKAVDLYSGYTF
13 | TRBJ2-3 | . | TRBV6-2/TRBV6-3 | . | TGTGCCAGCAGTTACGGCGGCGTGGATACGCAGTATTTT | CASSYGGVDTQYF
13 | TRBJ2-7 | . | TRBV6-1 | . | TGTGCCAGCAGTGACAATAGTTACTACGAGCAGTACTTC | CASSDNSYYEQYF
15 | TRBJ2-1 | . | TRBV7-2 | . | TGTGCCAGCAGCTTATCCAGAGGGTCCTACAATGAGCAGTTCTTC | CASSLSRGSYNEQFF
17 | TRBJ2-2 | . | TRBV5-1 | . | TGCGCCAGCAGCTTGGGTCGACAGCAAACGAACACCGGGGAGCTGTTTTTT | CASSLGRQQTNTGELFF
17 | TRBJ2-1 | . | TRBV27 | . | TGTGCCAGCAGTTTCCACCCGGACAGCCCGATCTACAATGAGCAGTTCTTC | CASSFHPDSPIYNEQFF
14 | TRBJ2-5 | . | TRBV27 | TRBD1 | TGTGCCAGCAGCGCCTCGGACAGGGTGGAGACCCAGTACTTC | CASSASDRVETQYF
13 | TRBJ1-4 | . | TRBV24-1 | . | TGTGCCACCAGTGGAAAGGGGGTTGAAAAACTGTTTTTT | CATSGKGVEKLFF
13 | TRBJ1-1 | . | TRBV9 | TRBD1 | TGTGCCAGCAGCGTGGGGGCGGGACAGAAAGCTTTCTTT | CASSVGAGQKAFF
14 | TRBJ1-5 | . | TRBV5-1 | TRBD1 | TGCGCCAGCAGCCCAGGACAGGGGGGCCAGCCCCAGCATTTT | CASSPGQGGQPQHF
13 | TRBJ2-5 | . | TRBV10-1 | . | TGCGCCAGCACCTCTGGAACCGTGGAGACCCAGTACTTC | CASTSGTVETQYF
12 | TRBJ2-2 | . | TRBV6-5 | . | TGTGCCAGCAGTTACGTTGGCGGGGAGCTGTTTTTT | CASSYVGGELFF
16 | TRBJ2-1 | . | TRBV9 | TRBD1 | TGTGCCAGCAGCGTAGCCAACAGGGGAACCTACAATGAGCAGTTCTTC | CASSVANRGTYNEQFF
14 | TRBJ2-7 | . | TRBV11-2 | . | TGTGCCAGCAGCTTAGATACGGGGGTCTACGAGCAGTACTTC | CASSLDTGVYEQYF
15 | TRBJ2-3 | . | TRBV29-1 | . | TGCAGCGTTCTCCAAACTAGTATCACATCGGATACGCAGTATTTT | CSVLQTSITSDTQYF
14 | TRBJ1-2 | few | TRBV7-9 | . | TGTGCCAGCAGCTTAAGTGATGGACACTATGGCTACACCTTC | CASSLSDGHYGYTF
16 | TRBJ1-5 | . | TRBV7-2 | TRBD1 | TGTGCCAGCAGCTGGGGGAGCAGGGGGTTTAATCAGCCCCAGCATTTT | CASSWGSRGFNQPQHF
13 | TRBJ2-7 | . | TRBV3-1/TRBV3-2 | TRBD2 | TGTGCCAGCAGCCCCCTAAGCGGGGGGGAGCAGTACTTC | CASSPLSGGEQYF
15 | TRBJ1-3 | . | TRBV6-5 | . | TGTGCCAGCAATCGAGGGGTCGGGGGTGGCGGTACCATATATTTT | CASNRGVGGGGTIYF
16 | TRBJ2-1 | . | TRBV7-7 | TRBD1 | TGTGCCAGCAGCCCCAGACAGGGGGTGGACGTCAGTGAGCAGTTCTTC | CASSPRQGVDVSEQFF
14 | TRBJ1-5 | . | TRBV6-5 | TRBD1 | TGTGCCAGCACCGACAGGGTAAGCAATCAGCCCCAGCATTTT | CASTDRVSNQPQHF
15 | TRBJ2-7 | . | TRBV6-6 | . | TGTGCCAGCAAAAGGGAGGAATACCGAATCGACGAGCAGTACTTC | CASKREEYRIDEQYF
17 | TRBJ2-2 | . | TRBV6-6 | TRBD1 | TGTGCCAGCAGTCCACTTACGGGACAGGGGTCGACCGGGGAGCTGTTTTTT | CASSPLTGQGSTGELFF
15 | TRBJ1-2 | . | TRBV3-1/TRBV3-2 | . | TGTGCCAGCAGCCAAGATCGTACAGGTGCCTATGGCTACACCTTC | CASSQDRTGAYGYTF
16 | TRBJ1-2 | . | TRBV5-6 | TRBD1 | TGTGCCAGCAGCGAGGGACAGGGGGCGCGAAACTATGGCTACACCTTC | CASSEGQGARNYGYTF
16 | TRBJ1-2 | . | TRBV27 | TRBD1 | TGTGCCAGCAGCCATGCCCAGGGGGCGCTGAACTATGGCTACACCTTC | CASSHAQGALNYGYTF
14 | TRBJ1-3 | . | TRBV10-3 | . | TGTGCCATTTGGACAGCCAGGACTGGAAACACCATATATTTT | CAIWTARTGNTIYF
11 | TRBJ1-1 | . | TRBV9 | . | TGTGCCAGCAGCCCCCACACTGAAGCTTTCTTT | CASSPHTEAFF
13 | TRBJ1-2 | . | TRBV5-1 | . | TGCGCCAGCAGGATAGGGGATTGGGACGGCTACACCTTC | CASRIGDWDGYTF
14 | TRBJ1-1 | . | TRBV5-6 | . | TGTGCCAGCAGCTTGATCAGCATGAACACTGAAGCTTTCTTT | CASSLISMNTEAFF
13 | TRBJ1-1 | . | TRBV6-5 | TRBD1 | TGTGCCAGCACCGACAGGGGGTACACTGAAGCTTTCTTT | CASTDRGYTEAFF
17 | TRBJ1-4 | . | TRBV15 | . | TGTGCCACCAGCAGAGAGATAGGGGAGGCAACTAATGAAAAACTGTTTTTT | CATSREIGEATNEKLFF
16 | TRBJ2-6 | . | TRBV9 | TRBD1 | TGTGCCAGCAGCGGACAGGGAAACTCTGGGGCCAACGTCCTGACTTTC | CASSGQGNSGANVLTF
14 | TRBJ2-3 | . | TRBV6-5 | TRBD2 | TGTGCCAGCACGGGGGGGCCGGGCACAGATACGCAGTATTTT | CASTGGPGTDTQYF
16 | TRBJ2-1 | . | TRBV7-2 | . | TGTGCCAGCAGCTTACGGTTTAGCGCCGTGGGGCTTGAGCAGTTCTTC | CASSLRFSAVGLEQFF
15 | TRBJ1-1 | . | TRBV27 | . | TGTGCCAGCAGCTCCCTCACAGAGACGAACACTGAAGCTTTCTTT | CASSSLTETNTEAFF
14 | TRBJ2-2 | . | TRBV12-5 | . | TGTGCTAGTGGTTTGCGGGGACCTCACGGGGAGCTGTTTTTT | CASGLRGPHGELFF
12 | TRBJ2-7 | . | TRBV12-3/TRBV12-4 | . | TGTGCCAGCAGGTGGGGGTCCTACGAGCAGTACTTC | CASRWGSYEQYF
16 | TRBJ2-5 | once | TRBV3-1/TRBV3-2 | . | TGTGCCAGCAGCCCCAACAGTTTTACAGTGCAAGAGACCCAGTACTTC | CASSPNSFTVQETQYF
12 | TRBJ1-3 | once | TRBV12-3/TRBV12-4 | . | TGTGCCACCAGCCGAGGGGGAAACACCATATATTTT | CATSRGGNTIYF
17 | TRBJ1-1 | . | TRBV18 | . | TGTGCCAGCTCACCAATTGGGGTGGAAGCCTTGAACACTGAAGCTTTCTTT | CASSPIGVEALNTEAFF